This record covers a single T cell receptor beta chain. The antigen is not known. The sample is drawn from a study of CD8+ T cells in alopecia areata. Across the study: Those treated were given oral tofacitinib at 5 to 10 mg twice daily.

Regarding the study as a whole: Scalp samples also yield sequences from resident alphabeta T cells of normal skin.

In alopecia areata patients, both lesional scalp punch biopsies and peripheral blood were collected. Sequencing templates came from extracted RNA that was reverse transcribed into cDNA. Assay used: immunoSEQ multiplex PCR; TCRdb lists only in-frame clones, some missing. The profile shows about 120,000 clones, approximately 49% of them singletons. Sequencing was performed on CD8+ T cells sorted from blood, taken at week 0. The sequence came from a human donor with alopecia areata.

CDR3 nucleotides: TGTGCCAGCAGCCGGGACTTCCTCTATGGCTACACCTTC. Amino acids: CASSRDFLYGYTF. The chain is built from TRBV11-2 and TRBJ1-2, with D maybe TRBD1 (5 bases). Germline CDR1 and CDR2: SGHAT and FQNNGV. The CDR3 is 13 residues long. The ends were cut back, 5 bases at V and 4 bases at J, with 11 bases in the middle.